One sample yielded the 16 T cell receptor beta chains listed below, sequenced in a study of spatial heterogeneity in lung cancer. The time point is: blood at routine non-recurrence follow-up after resection. TCRdb reprocessed the 5' RACE reads with MiXCR, giving one entry per CDR3 protein. This sample has 110,000 or so distinct CDR3 sequences, with 11% found just once. The sequences come from PBMCs, collected at follow-up. Receptors originate from a female donor with early-stage non-small cell lung cancer.

This clonotype was found a few times. The V gene is TRBV7-9, the J gene TRBJ2-7, with 9 bases fitting TRBD1. Unmatched junction bases numbered 3, after V lost 5 bases and J lost 4 bases. Germline loops: CDR1 SEHNR, CDR2 FQNEAQ (reference sequence). CDR3 length: 13 residues. The CDR3 DNA reads TGTGCCAGCAGCATAGGACAGGGGTACGAGCAGTACTTC. Translating gives CASSIGQGYEQYF.

In this sample, this clonotype turned up many times. The chain combines TRBV20-1 with TRBJ2-7; D perhaps matches TRBD2 (5 bases). The CDR3 sequence is 13 residues long. Trimming left V 1 base short and J 1 base short, with 8 bases between. Germline-derived CDR1 and CDR2 are DFQATT and SNEGSKA (reference sequence). The CDR3 loop is CSARARESYEQYV. In DNA, the CDR3 is TGCAGTGCTAGAGCACGGGAATCCTACGAGCAGTACGTC.

This clonotype appeared many times. The chain combines TRBV3-1 with TRBJ1-2; tentatively, D is TRBD1 (5 bases). V lost 1 base and J 2 bases, leaving 5 bases between the germline ends. Germline CDR1 reads LGHDT; CDR2 reads YNNKEL (reference sequence). The CDR3 covers 13 residues. The CDR3 nucleotides read TGTGCCAGCAGCCAAGGACAGAACTATGGCTACACCTTC. Protein sequence: CASSQGQNYGYTF.

The chain's CDR3 is CATSDLGATQFF. The CDR3 DNA is TGTGCCACCAGTGATTTGGGGGCCACCCAGTTCTTC. The chain is built from TRBV24-1 and TRBJ2-1, with a weak D call TRBD1 (5 bases). This CDR3 spans 12 amino acids. CDR1 and CDR2 from the germline V gene are KGHDR and SFDVKD. V lost 0 bases, J lost 13 bases, and 9 bases lay in between.

This clonotype was observed at least ten times. This chain links TRBV29-1 with TRBJ1-2, with TRBD1 identical over 8 bases. The CDR3 contains 14 residues. V shed 4 bases and J 7 bases; nucleotides not matched to a gene: 11. Per the germline V gene, CDR1 is SQVTM and CDR2 is ANQGSEA. CDR3 sequence reads: CSVAVNDRGRGYTF. The CDR3 DNA reads TGCAGCGTTGCAGTCAACGACAGGGGTCGTGGCTACACCTTC.

In its sample, this clonotype was seen a few times. The chain recombines TRBV27 with TRBJ2-3; maybe TRBD1 (6 bases). The CDR3 contains 15 residues. From germline, CDR1 is MNHEY and CDR2 SMNVEV (reference sequence). Between the trimmed V and J ends, which lost 6 bases and 2 bases, there was a span of 15 bases. CDR3 in amino acids: CASRFNRVVTDTQYF. The CDR3 DNA is TGTGCCAGCAGATTCAACAGGGTGGTCACAGATACGCAGTATTTT.

The V gene is TRBV7-9, the J gene TRBJ2-5; TRBD1 might be the D (6 bases). The V end was cut by 5 bases, the J end by 2 bases, with 9 bases between. The CDR3 has 13 amino acids. The germline V gene has CDR1 SEHNR and CDR2 FQNEAQ (reference sequence). Written as DNA, the CDR3 is TGTGCCAGCAGCAGAACAGGGCAAGAGACCCAGTACTTC. Protein sequence: CASSRTGQETQYF. Based on the CDR3 plus reference TRBV7-9 and TRBJ2-5, the full variable domain is DTGVSQNPRHKITKRGQNVTFRCDPISEHNRLYWYRQTLGQGPEFLTYFQNEAQLEKSRLLSDRFSAERPKGSFSTLEIQRTEQGDSAMYLCASSRTGQETQYFGPGTRLLVL.

This clonotype was counted a few times. The chain's CDR3 is CASSPNTGTDTQYF. In nucleotides, the CDR3 is TGTGCCAGCAGTCCTAATACCGGCACAGATACGCAGTATTTT. V and J are TRBV7-6 and TRBJ2-3; no clear D. The CDR3 is 14 amino acids. The ends were cut back, 6 bases at V and 1 base at J, with 11 bases in the middle. Germline V CDR1 and CDR2: SGHVS, FNYEAQ.

The table lists this clonotype with many counts. The genes are TRBV27 and TRBJ2-4; D is ambiguous. CDR3 length: 13 residues. The germline V gene encodes CDR1 MNHEY and CDR2 SMNVEV (reference sequence). Deletions cut 5 bases from V and 6 bases from J, with 11 bases between. For the CDR3, the DNA is TGTGCCAGCAGTGTGCACAGTGGAAACATTCAGTACTTC. Residues: CASSVHSGNIQYF.

This chain links TRBV5-1 with TRBJ2-6; weak D call: TRBD2 (6 bases). The CDR3 extends over 16 amino acids. Germline CDR1 SGHRS, CDR2 YFSETQ. V was cut by 0 bases and J by 2 bases, with 9 bases left in between. CDR3 region: CASSLAGGAGANVLTF. DNA for the CDR3: TGCGCCAGCAGCTTGGCCGGGGGAGCTGGGGCCAACGTCCTGACTTTC.

This clonotype appeared a few times. V and J are TRBV5-1 and TRBJ1-5; TRBD1 aligns across 7 bases. Germline loops: CDR1 SGHRS, CDR2 YFSETQ. This CDR3 has 15 residues. J lost 6 bases, V lost 0 bases, and 6 bases had no gene match. DNA of the CDR3: TGCGCCAGCAGCTTGGAAGGGGGCAATGGTCAGCCCCAGCATTTT. It encodes CASSLEGGNGQPQHF.

This clonotype was observed at least ten times. The chain is built from TRBV7-2 and TRBJ1-6; no clear D gene. Germline CDR1 SGHTA, CDR2 FQGNSA. The CDR3 sequence is 13 residues long. The V end lost 5 bases, the J end lost 9 bases, and 11 bases lay between the germline ends. The CDR3 here is CASSTPGSSPLHF. For the CDR3, the DNA is TGTGCCAGCAGCACCCCGGGATCTTCACCCCTCCACTTT.

This clonotype has a handful of counts. The chain combines TRBV7-9 with TRBJ2-5; unclear D gene. Germline-derived CDR1 and CDR2 are SEHNR and FQNEAQ (reference sequence). The CDR3 consists of 13 residues. Trimming stripped 6 bases from V and 1 base from J, with 9 bases between. Here the CDR3 DNA reads TGTGCCAGCAGGGACCCGACCCAAGAGACCCAGTACTTC. Translation gives CASRDPTQETQYF.

This clonotype was observed a few times. The chain carries TRBV9 and TRBJ2-1; 8 nucleotides align to TRBD2. Trimming removed 4 bases from V and 4 bases from J; junction bases left unmatched: 4. This CDR3 has 14 amino acids. CDR1 and CDR2 (germline): SGDLS, YYNGEE. Here the CDR3 reads CASSLAGKYNEQFF. DNA of the CDR3: TGTGCCAGCAGCTTAGCGGGAAAATACAATGAGCAGTTCTTC.

This clonotype was seen many times. CDR3 sequence: CASSPRGQNTEAFF. CDR3 coding DNA: TGTGCCAGCTCACCACGAGGACAGAACACTGAAGCTTTCTTT. V and J are TRBV18 and TRBJ1-1; perhaps TRBD1 as D (5 bases). The CDR3 is made up of 14 amino acids. V lost 1 base and J lost 1, with 7 bases in between. Per the germline V gene, CDR1 is KGHSH and CDR2 is LQKENI. Based on the CDR3 plus reference TRBV18 and TRBJ1-1, the full variable domain is NAGVMQNPRHLVRRRGQEARLRCSPMKGHSHVYWYRQLPEEGLKFMVYLQKENIIDESGMPKERFSAEFPKEGPSILRIQQVVRGDSAAYFCASSPRGQNTEAFFGQGTRLTVV.

The table lists this clonotype with a few counts. The chain combines TRBV11-2 with TRBJ2-1; the D gene is possibly TRBD2 (5 bases). Germline values: CDR1 SGHAT, CDR2 FQNNGV. The CDR3 runs to 14 residues. V was pared by 1 base and J by 10 bases, with 14 bases between. The CDR3 protein is CASSLAARVEEQFF. DNA of the CDR3: TGTGCCAGCAGCTTAGCGGCGCGGGTGGAAGAGCAGTTCTTC.